This entry lists 32 T cell receptor beta chains sequenced from one sample in a study of blood T cells in healthy people across ages. A second roughly 6 to 11 cycle PCR used barcoded and J-beta primers. One entry per CDR3 protein, called by TCRdb with MiXCR from the 5' RACE reads. The repertoire holds roughly 2 million distinct CDR3 sequences, with less than 50% as singletons. Input material: blood. Every receptor here comes from a woman aged 40 to 50 in good health.

The chain uses TRBV20-1 and TRBJ1-2, with D possibly matching TRBD1 (6 bases). Germline loops: CDR1 DFQATT, CDR2 SNEGSKA (reference sequence). CDR3 length equals 15 residues. Trimming stripped 1 base from V and 8 bases from J, with 20 bases between. The CDR3 DNA is TGCAGTGCTAGAGCCTTCGAGGGGGGGGCCGAGGGCTACACCTTC. It yields the protein CSARAFEGGAEGYTF.

As regards this clonotype: The junction departs from germline at one end; a sequencing error may be responsible. The chain combines TRBV7-7 with TRBJ2-5, with D unclear. The CDR3 is 14 amino acids. CDR1 and CDR2 (germline): SSHAT, FNYEAQ (reference sequence). CDR3 amino acids: CASSLLGSVETQYF. The CDR3 DNA follows: TGTGCTAGCAGCTTGTTAGGGTCAGTAGAGACCCAGTACTTC. Using reference TRBV7-7 and TRBJ2-5 for the parts outside the CDR3, the full variable domain is GAGVSQSPRYKVTKRGQDVTLRCDPISSHATLYWYQQALGQGPEFLTYFNYEAQPDKSGLPSDRFSAERPEGSISTLTIQRTEQRDSAMYRCASSLLGSVETQYFGPGTRLLVL.

This chain uses TRBV27 with TRBJ2-7; TRBD1 aligns across 10 bases. Looked up from germline, CDR1 is MNHEY and CDR2 is SMNVEV (reference sequence). Trimming at V came to 4 bases and at J to 6 bases, leaving 6 bases not matched to a gene. This CDR3 spans 14 amino acids. As DNA, the CDR3 is TGTGCCAGCAGTTCATTAGACAGGGGGCGCGAGCAGTACTTC. Amino acid sequence: CASSSLDRGREQYF.

The rearrangement joins TRBV6-2 or TRBV6-3 to TRBJ2-1; 9 bases fit TRBD2. The CDR3 has 14 residues. Per germline, CDR1 MNHEY and CDR2 SVGEGT. V lost 7 bases and J lost 6; bases outside the gene matches: 7. The CDR3 DNA is TGTGCCAGCAAACTAGCGGGTGCCTTCAATGAGCAGTTCTTC. Translating it yields CASKLAGAFNEQFF.

This chain connects TRBV5-5 to TRBJ2-3; no clear D. The V end was cut by 1 base, the J end by 0 bases, with 9 bases between. The CDR3 contains 15 residues. CDR1 is SGHKS and CDR2 is YYEKEE in the germline V gene (reference sequence). This CDR3 is CASSLRWESTDTQYF. CDR3 coding DNA: TGTGCCAGCAGCTTGAGGTGGGAAAGCACAGATACGCAGTATTTT.

V gene TRBV7-9 combines with J gene TRBJ2-7, with 13 bases matching TRBD2. Germline assignment: CDR1 SEHNR and CDR2 FQNEAQ (reference sequence). V shed 4 bases and J 6 bases; nucleotides not matched to a gene: 6. This CDR3 has 15 amino acids. CDR3 loop: CASSWTSGGPSEQYF. Written as DNA, the CDR3 is TGTGCCAGCAGCTGGACTAGCGGGGGACCTTCCGAGCAGTACTTC.

The rearrangement joins TRBV5-6 to TRBJ1-2; no reliable D call. The CDR3 runs 14 residues. V was pared by 2 bases and J by 5 bases, with 13 bases between. Germline assignment: CDR1 SGHDT and CDR2 YYEEEE. The CDR3, as DNA: TGTGCCAGCAGCTTAGTCCAGGAGATTTATGGCTACACCTTC. Amino acid sequence: CASSLVQEIYGYTF.

This clonotype was counted between two and nine times. The chain is built from TRBV5-1 and TRBJ2-3; the D is unclear. With 1 base removed from V and 2 bases from J, the gap between germline ends came to 8 bases. This CDR3 has 14 amino acids. CDR1 is SGHRS, CDR2 YFSETQ, per germline. The CDR3 nucleotides read TGCGCCAGCAGCTTGATGGCTAACACAGATACGCAGTATTTT. Encoded protein: CASSLMANTDTQYF.

This clonotype was seen a handful of times. CDR3 sequence (DNA): TGCGCCAGCAGCCAAGCTCCCGGGGAGGCCTATGGCTACACCTTC. Its protein is CASSQAPGEAYGYTF. The V and J genes are TRBV4-1 and TRBJ1-2; D remains unclear. Germline V lookup: CDR1 MGHRA, CDR2 YSYEKL. Trimming left V 1 base short and J 4 bases short, with 13 bases between. The length of the CDR3 is 15 residues.

V and J are TRBV5-1 and TRBJ1-6; D gene uncertain. From germline, CDR1 is SGHRS and CDR2 YFSETQ. This CDR3 is 14 amino acids long. The germline V and J ends were trimmed by 1 base and 3 bases, with 5 bases remaining between them. The CDR3 loop is CASSLFYYNSPLHF. The CDR3 DNA sequence: TGCGCCAGCAGCTTGTTTTACTATAATTCACCCCTCCACTTT.

Note on this clonotype: Given a much more abundant clone one base away, this may be a read error. This chain joins TRBV6-2 or TRBV6-3 and TRBJ2-5, with D perhaps matching TRBD1 (5 bases). The CDR3 has 12 residues. The germline V gene encodes CDR1 MNHEY and CDR2 SVGEGT. V dropped 6 bases and J dropped 13 bases, with 18 bases sitting between them. CDR3: CASSRQPYERYF. The CDR3 DNA reads as TGTGCCAGCAGCAGACAGCCTTACGAGCGGTACTTC.

The sample holds a few counts of this clonotype. The chain is built from TRBV10-2 and TRBJ2-7; 9 bases map to TRBD1. The J segment lost 4 bases and the V segment lost 2 bases, leaving 6 bases of the junction unmatched. Germline assignment: CDR1 WSHSY and CDR2 SAAADI. This CDR3 is 15 amino acids long. CDR3 residues: CASSEKQGASYEQYF. The CDR3 nucleotides are TGCGCCAGCAGTGAGAAACAGGGGGCAAGTTACGAGCAGTACTTC.

This clonotype was counted a few times. V gene TRBV7-2 combines with J gene TRBJ2-7, with 9 bases matching TRBD1. The CDR3 sequence is 16 residues long. The J segment lost 6 bases and the V segment lost 1 base, leaving 10 bases of the junction unmatched. Germline values: CDR1 SGHTA, CDR2 FQGNSA. The CDR3 nucleotides read TGTGCCAGCAGCTTAGACTTCGACAGGGGGAGTTCCGAGCAGTACTTC. Translated: CASSLDFDRGSSEQYF.

The chain links TRBV28 to TRBJ2-1, with D uncertain. The germline V and J ends were trimmed by 4 bases and 11 bases, with 9 bases remaining between them. The CDR3 loop spans 11 amino acids. Germline CDR1 reads MDHEN; CDR2 reads SYDVKM. The chain's CDR3 is CASSSRSKQFF. CDR3 DNA sequence: TGTGCCAGCAGTTCCCGATCGAAGCAGTTCTTC.

The chain combines TRBV4-2 with TRBJ1-2; tentative D call: TRBD1 (5 bases). The V gene's germline CDR1 is LGHNA and CDR2 YNFKEQ. The CDR3 has 15 amino acids. The V end was cut by 2 bases, the J end by 2 bases, with 12 bases between. The CDR3 DNA sequence: TGTGCCAGCAGCCAATTCCTACAGGAGAACTATGGCTACACCTTC. It translates to CASSQFLQENYGYTF.

The V and J genes are TRBV4-1 and TRBJ2-3; 8 bases agree with TRBD2. Germline V lookup: CDR1 MGHRA, CDR2 YSYEKL. V lost 1 base, J lost 2 bases, and 8 bases stayed unmatched. This CDR3 is built from 17 residues. This chain's CDR3 is CASSQGPGGGSTDTQYF. The CDR3 nucleotides read TGCGCCAGCAGCCAAGGGCCTGGCGGGGGGTCCACAGATACGCAGTATTTT.

A note on this clonotype: A much larger clone lies one base from this, so it may be a read error. The chain is built from TRBV6-2 or TRBV6-3 and TRBJ2-7, with D hard to call. V was trimmed by 0 bases and J by 3 bases, leaving 6 bases between them. CDR1 and CDR2 from the germline V gene are MNHEY and SVGEGT. This CDR3 contains 13 residues. CDR3 residues: CASSYSTIYEQYF. CDR3 sequence (DNA): TGTGCCAGCAGTTACTCGACAATCTACGAGCAGTACTTC.

The V gene is TRBV12-3 or TRBV12-4, the J gene TRBJ2-5; 12 bases agree with TRBD1. The CDR3 is 15 residues long. After removal of 3 bases from V and 5 bases from J, the junction contained 4 bases not matched to a gene. The CDR3 nucleotides read TGTGCCAGCAGTTTCGGGACAGGGGGCTTTGAGACCCAGTACTTC. Amino acid sequence: CASSFGTGGFETQYF.

The V call is TRBV6-2 or TRBV6-3, the J call TRBJ2-5, with 8 bases matching TRBD1. Germline assignment: CDR1 MNHEY and CDR2 SVGEGT. The CDR3 has 14 residues. V was pared by 6 bases and J by 5 bases, with 8 bases of the junction left unmatched. The DNA of the CDR3 is TGTGCCAGCAGACGAGCGGACAGGGCCGAGACCCAGTACTTC. This encodes CASRRADRAETQYF.

The chain uses TRBV20-1 and TRBJ2-5; no firm D call. V lost 3 bases and J 5 bases, leaving 10 bases between the germline ends. From germline, CDR1 is DFQATT and CDR2 SNEGSKA (reference sequence). The CDR3 runs 12 residues. CDR3 region: CSASPTWETQYF. The CDR3 DNA reads TGCAGTGCTAGTCCGACCTGGGAGACCCAGTACTTC.

The genes are TRBV5-1 and TRBJ2-3, with 8 bases lining up with TRBD1. V gave up 1 base and J gave up 2 bases; unmatched junction bases: 3. This CDR3 spans 15 amino acids. Germline values: CDR1 SGHRS, CDR2 YFSETQ. CDR3 nucleotides: TGCGCCAGCAGCTTGATGACAGGGGTCACAGATACGCAGTATTTT. It specifies CASSLMTGVTDTQYF.

This chain links TRBV5-1 with TRBJ1-1; TRBD1 matches at 7 bases. The CDR3 is 17 amino acids. CDR1 and CDR2 from the germline V gene are SGHRS and YFSETQ. The V segment lost 4 bases and the J segment 1 base; nucleotides outside the gene matches: 13. The CDR3: CASSPRQGMARNTEAFF. The CDR3 DNA reads TGCGCCAGCAGCCCCAGACAGGGAATGGCTCGGAACACTGAAGCTTTCTTT.

V is TRBV20-1 and J is TRBJ2-1, with TRBD2 matching over 11 bases. The trim removed 7 bases at V and 12 bases at J, leaving 5 bases unmatched. Germline V CDR1 and CDR2: DFQATT, SNEGSKA (reference sequence). The CDR3 spans 11 residues. The chain's CDR3 is CSELAGEGQFF. The CDR3 DNA reads as TGCAGTGAACTAGCGGGGGAAGGGCAGTTCTTC.

The V call is TRBV3-1, the J call TRBJ2-4; D ambiguous. The J call could be wrong; TRBJ2-7 is a better fit for the DNA end. Per the germline V gene, CDR1 is LGHDT and CDR2 is YNNKEL (reference sequence). This CDR3 is 16 amino acids long. CDR3 in DNA: TGTGCCAGCAGCCAAAGCTTCCCGGAATATCGAGGCGAGCAGTACTTC. Its translation is CASSQSFPEYRGEQYF.

This clonotype was counted between two and nine times. V usage is TRBV4-1 and J usage is TRBJ2-3, with TRBD2 identical over 8 bases. The CDR3 runs to 17 residues. Per germline, CDR1 MGHRA and CDR2 YSYEKL. The V segment lost 4 bases and the J segment 4 bases; nucleotides outside the gene matches: 13. CDR3 sequence reads: CASSPLMASGGADTQYF. The CDR3 DNA follows: TGCGCCAGCAGCCCCCTAATGGCCAGCGGGGGCGCAGATACGCAGTATTTT.

About this clonotype: Since a much larger clone is just one base distant, this may be a read error. The chain carries TRBV10-3 and TRBJ2-3, with 9 nucleotides matching TRBD1. V shed 1 base, J shed 5 bases, and the junction held 10 bases outside the gene matches. Germline V lookup: CDR1 ENHRY, CDR2 SYGVKD. The CDR3 contains 17 residues. CDR3 amino acids: CAISELWTGESIDTQYF. DNA for the CDR3: TGTGCCATCAGTGAGTTGTGGACAGGGGAATCGATAGATACGCAGTATTTT.

The V call is TRBV9, the J call TRBJ1-1, with D perhaps matching TRBD1 (5 bases). With 0 bases removed from V and 8 bases from J, the gap between germline ends came to 11 bases. Germline values: CDR1 SGDLS, CDR2 YYNGEE. The CDR3 has 13 residues. The CDR3 DNA follows: TGTGCCAGCAGCGTAGCCTTCGGGGGGGAAGCTTTCTTT. Protein product: CASSVAFGGEAFF. Full variable domain (rest looked up from reference TRBV9 and TRBJ1-1): DSGVTQTPKHLITATGQRVTLRCSPRSGDLSVYWYQQSLDQGLQFLIQYYNGEERAKGNILERFSAQQFPDLHSELNLSSLELGDSALYFCASSVAFGGEAFFGQGTRLTVV.

The rearrangement links TRBV6-1 to TRBJ1-2; 7 bases are shared with TRBD1. The CDR3 consists of 15 residues. The germline CDR1 and CDR2 sequences are MNHNS and SASEGT. Losses at the gene ends were 4 bases for V and 3 bases for J; bases not matched to a gene: 8. CDR3 loop: CASSGGDSRDYGYTF. Written as DNA, the CDR3 is TGTGCCAGCAGTGGGGGGGACAGTCGGGACTATGGCTACACCTTC.

CDR3 sequence reads: CASSYVGLVYEQFF. The CDR3 DNA follows: TGTGCCAGCAGTTACGTAGGACTAGTTTATGAGCAGTTCTTC. This chain connects TRBV6-2 or TRBV6-3 to TRBJ2-1; 7 positions agree with TRBD2. The V segment lost 2 bases and the J segment 8 bases; nucleotides outside the gene matches: 6. This CDR3 has 14 residues. Germline V lookup: CDR1 MNHEY, CDR2 SVGEGT.

The sample holds a few counts of this clonotype. The rearrangement joins TRBV4-2 to TRBJ2-3, with unresolved D. Trimming shortened V by 1 base and J by 0 bases, and 8 bases separated the two germline ends. Germline CDR1 is LGHNA and CDR2 is YNFKEQ. CDR3 length: 15 amino acids. The CDR3 sequence: CASSQVGSSTDTQYF. DNA of the CDR3: TGTGCCAGCAGCCAAGTTGGTAGCAGCACAGATACGCAGTATTTT.

V is TRBV12-3 or TRBV12-4 and J is TRBJ2-1; 10 positions agree with TRBD2. The CDR3 covers 17 residues. V was clipped by 6 bases and J by 1 base; unmatched bases: 9. The CDR3 bases are TGTGCCAGCAGCCCACTAGCGGGGCAAATTTCCTACAATGAGCAGTTCTTC. It translates to CASSPLAGQISYNEQFF.

The V and J genes are TRBV9 and TRBJ1-5; no definite D call. Germline V gene data show CDR1 as SGDLS and CDR2 as YYNGEE. There are 14 residues in the CDR3. V gave up 0 bases and J gave up 2 bases, with 6 bases separating them. CDR3 DNA: TGTGCCAGCAGCGTAGGAAAGGGCAATCAGCCCCAGCATTTT. It codes for CASSVGKGNQPQHF. The entire variable domain, with the rest obtained from reference TRBV9 and TRBJ1-5, is as follows: DSGVTQTPKHLITATGQRVTLRCSPRSGDLSVYWYQQSLDQGLQFLIQYYNGEERAKGNILERFSAQQFPDLHSELNLSSLELGDSALYFCASSVGKGNQPQHFGDGTRLSIL.